In its sample, the clone carrying this TCR beta chain was seen a few times. This sample is part of a study of blood T cell repertoires in COVID-19. The CDR3 runs to 12 residues. Germline trimming cut 4 bases from V and 11 bases from J; bases unmatched to any gene: 6. Germline CDR1 SGHTS, CDR2 YDEGEE. The assay was immunoSEQ multiplex PCR, and TCRdb's table has in-frame clones only and misses some. Of about 40,000 clones listed, around 83% are singletons. Material: peripheral blood. The sequence was collected from a woman aged 60 to 75 with acute or convalescent COVID-19. The chain recombines TRBV5-8 with TRBJ2-3; 8 nucleotides align to TRBD2. CDR3 in amino acids: CASSPGGGQQYF. The CDR3 DNA sequence: TGTGCCAGCAGCCCGGGAGGGGGTCAGCAGTATTTT.